This T cell receptor (beta chain) is drawn from a study of blood T cell repertoires in COVID-19. Study background: Sites in the United States, Italy and Spain provided acute and convalescent COVID-19 samples. PBMCs, B-cell-depleted T cells, or T cells provided the cDNA or gDNA that made up the material.

In the authors' methods: Amplification with reference gene primers provided the estimates of nucleated cell counts. Assay: immunoSEQ multiplex PCR; the TCRdb copy retains only in-frame clones and omits some. Clonal size and the V and J genes are those of that table, whereas D and trimming came from the DNA. The table lists 150,000 to 200,000 clones, about 82% of them singletons. The V and J ends lost 0 bases and 5 bases, in that order; junction bases with no gene match: 19. The germline gives CDR1 SGHAT, CDR2 FQNNGV. The CDR3 is 20 amino acids. The TCR originated in a woman in her twenties or thirties with acute or convalescent COVID-19. The chain couples TRBV11-2 to TRBJ2-5; TRBD2 aligns across 9 bases. Sequenced: peripheral blood. CDR3 amino acids: CASSLERGRALREGVETQYF. CDR3 nucleotides: TGTGCCAGCAGCTTAGAGAGGGGTAGGGCCTTGCGGGAGGGCGTGGAGACCCAGTACTTC.